The 29 T cell receptor beta chains in this list originate from one sample, sequenced in a study of blood T cells in healthy people across ages. PCR was performed a second time for roughly 7 to 11 cycles using a sample-barcoded 5' primer and a J-beta primer mix. TCRdb called the 5' RACE reads again in MiXCR, with one record for every CDR3 protein. There are some 860,000 distinct CDR3 sequences in the sample; 45% to 70% occur only once, and more than 25% lies in the top ten. Sample: blood. Receptors were obtained from a man between 35 and 55 years old in good health.

The rearrangement links TRBV7-3 to TRBJ2-3; TRBD2 matches 7 bases. Losses at the gene ends were 4 bases for V and 6 bases for J; bases not matched to a gene: 7. Germline CDR1 and CDR2: SGHTA and FQGTGA. The CDR3 is 14 amino acids. DNA for the CDR3: TGTGCCAGCAGCTATGCGGGAGTAACGGATACGCAGTATTTT. Translated, it gives CASSYAGVTDTQYF.

This clonotype was recorded a few times. The chain carries TRBV9 and TRBJ2-1; the D is unclear. CDR3 length: 15 residues. V was trimmed by 0 bases and J by 0 bases, leaving 7 bases between them. Germline-derived CDR1 and CDR2 are SGDLS and YYNGEE. CDR3 region: CASSVDLSSYNEQFF. For the CDR3, the DNA is TGTGCCAGCAGCGTAGACCTGAGCTCCTACAATGAGCAGTTCTTC.

The V gene is TRBV2, the J gene TRBJ1-4, with 9 nucleotides matching TRBD1. Germline V gives CDR1 SNHLY, CDR2 FYNNEI. This CDR3 has 14 amino acids. The ends lost 6 bases at V and 8 bases at J; junction bases unmatched: 7. CDR3 sequence (DNA): TGTGCCAGCAGGGTGACAGGGGGTCAGGAAAAACTGTTTTTT. Translated: CASRVTGGQEKLFF.

The chain joins TRBV11-2 to TRBJ2-7, with TRBD1 matching 7 bases. Germline V CDR1 and CDR2: SGHAT, FQNNGV. V trimming: 6 bases; J trimming: 3 bases; junction bases outside the gene matches: 5. The CDR3 runs 13 residues. DNA of the CDR3: TGTGCCAGCAGTGAACAGGGGCTCTACGAGCAGTACTTC. Protein product: CASSEQGLYEQYF. The variable domain in full, with the rest retrieved from reference TRBV11-2 and TRBJ2-7, is EAGVAQSPRYKIIEKRQSVAFWCNPISGHATLYWYQQILGQGPKLLIQFQNNGVVDDSQLPKDRFSAERLKGVDSTLKIQPAKLEDSAVYLCASSEQGLYEQYFGPGTRLTVT.

This clonotype was seen only a few times. The rearrangement links TRBV15 to TRBJ2-1; TRBD1 aligns across 9 bases. V gave up 4 bases and J gave up 5 bases; unmatched junction bases: 9. This CDR3 spans 16 amino acids. CDR1 and CDR2 from the germline V gene are LNHNV and YYDKDF (reference sequence). The DNA of the CDR3 is TGTGCCACCAGCAAGAGCCGGGACAGGGATAACAATGAGCAGTTCTTC. Protein: CATSKSRDRDNNEQFF.

The chain joins TRBV6-5 to TRBJ1-2; tentative D call: TRBD1 (6 bases). Germline lookup yields CDR1 MNHEY and CDR2 SVGAGI. The CDR3 extends over 17 amino acids. The germline V and J ends were trimmed by 3 bases and 4 bases, with 21 bases remaining between them. The CDR3 DNA sequence: TGTGCCAGCAGTTATCCCCTAGACGGGGGGGCGACCTATGGCTACACCTTC. Amino acid sequence: CASSYPLDGGATYGYTF.

This clonotype was detected many times. The chain couples TRBV3-1 to TRBJ2-7; D possibly matches TRBD1 or TRBD2 (6 bases each). Trimming cost V 10 bases and J 3 bases, with 13 bases left between them. Germline V CDR1 and CDR2: LGHDT, YNNKEL (reference sequence). This CDR3 spans 12 amino acids. The CDR3 region has the DNA TGTGCCACCACGGGGGCCTTCTACGAGCAGTACTTC. The encoded protein is CATTGAFYEQYF.

This clonotype was seen only a few times. The CDR3 sequence: CAISADRGSTDTQYF. For the CDR3, the DNA is TGTGCCATCAGTGCAGACAGGGGCAGCACAGATACGCAGTATTTT. The V call is TRBV10-3, the J call TRBJ2-3; TRBD1 agrees at 8 bases. Germline V gene lookup returns CDR1 ENHRY and CDR2 SYGVKD. This CDR3 is 15 amino acids long. Trimming removed 4 bases from V and 0 bases from J; junction bases left unmatched: 3.

The V gene is TRBV18, the J gene TRBJ2-7; the D is unclear. The J call is uncertain, as TRBJ2-5 better fits the DNA end. The germline V gene has CDR1 KGHSH and CDR2 LQKENI. The CDR3 runs 11 residues. The CDR3, as DNA: TGTGCCAGCTCACCGATGGAGACCCAGTACTTC. It yields the protein CASSPMETQYF.

The chain is built from TRBV6-1 and TRBJ1-4; a possible D gene is TRBD1 (5 bases). The germline V and J ends were trimmed by 1 base and 1 base, with 7 bases remaining between them. This CDR3 has 15 amino acids. CDR1 MNHNS and CDR2 SASEGT come from the germline V gene. CDR3 DNA sequence: TGTGCCAGCAGTGAAGACGGGGGAACTAATGAAAAACTGTTTTTT. It specifies CASSEDGGTNEKLFF.

V usage is TRBV6-2 or TRBV6-3 and J usage is TRBJ2-1; D remains unclear. The V end was cut by 8 bases, the J end by 9 bases, with 14 bases between. The germline V gene encodes CDR1 MNHEY and CDR2 SVGEGT. This CDR3 is built from 12 residues. CDR3 nucleotides: TGTGCCAGCGGTATTGAGTGGGGTGAGCAGTTCTTC. It specifies CASGIEWGEQFF.

The chain carries TRBV7-2 and TRBJ2-3, with a tentative D call TRBD1 (6 bases). Germline V gives CDR1 SGHTA, CDR2 FQGNSA. CDR3 length: 12 amino acids. Trimming left V 5 bases short and J 5 bases short, with 8 bases between. The CDR3 sequence is CASSEQGDTQYF. CDR3 sequence (DNA): TGTGCCAGCAGCGAACAGGGAGATACGCAGTATTTT. Full variable domain (missing parts from reference TRBV7-2 and TRBJ2-3): GAGVSQSPSNKVTEKGKDVELRCDPISGHTALYWYRQSLGQGLEFLIYFQGNSAPDKSGLPSDRFSAERTGGSVSTLTIQRTQQEDSAVYLCASSEQGDTQYFGPGTRLTVL.

This clonotype was observed a single time. The chain couples TRBV7-9 to TRBJ2-7; TRBD1 aligns across 10 bases. V was clipped by 5 bases and J by 7 bases; unmatched bases: 11. The germline V gene has CDR1 SEHNR and CDR2 FQNEAQ (reference sequence). This CDR3 is 15 amino acids long. The CDR3 reads CASSPKGTGDNEQYV. In DNA form, the CDR3 reads TGTGCCAGCAGCCCAAAGGGGACAGGGGACAATGAGCAGTACGTC.

J is TRBJ2-7 and V is TRBV7-9; TRBD1 or TRBD2 may be the D gene (5 bases each). CDR1 SEHNR and CDR2 FQNEAQ come from the germline V gene (reference sequence). This CDR3 has 15 amino acids. Trimming pared 4 bases from V and 3 bases from J, leaving 16 bases between. CDR3 loop: CASSSSRDRDYEQYF. The DNA of the CDR3 is TGTGCCAGCAGCTCGAGCCGGGACCGTGACTACGAGCAGTACTTC.

The chain links TRBV5-1 to TRBJ2-3, with D perhaps TRBD1 or TRBD2 (5 bases each). V was clipped by 0 bases and J by 2 bases, with 13 bases between them. CDR1 and CDR2 from the germline V gene are SGHRS and YFSETQ. This CDR3 is 16 amino acids long. The CDR3 sequence: CASSLDSGASTDTQYF. CDR3 DNA sequence: TGCGCCAGCAGCTTGGATTCCGGGGCCTCCACAGATACGCAGTATTTT.

The rearrangement links TRBV6-2 or TRBV6-3 to TRBJ1-5; D remains ambiguous. The CDR3 sequence is 15 residues long. Deletions cut 0 bases from V and 3 bases from J, with 9 bases between. The germline V gene encodes CDR1 MNHEY and CDR2 SVGEGT. The CDR3 here is CASSYSGGYNQPQHF. The CDR3, as DNA: TGTGCCAGCAGTTACTCTGGTGGATACAATCAGCCCCAGCATTTT.

The chain uses TRBV27 and TRBJ2-3; D is ambiguous. The CDR3 is made up of 15 amino acids. Per the germline V gene, CDR1 is MNHEY and CDR2 is SMNVEV (reference sequence). V was trimmed by 2 bases and J by 0 bases, leaving 9 bases between them. In nucleotides, the CDR3 is TGTGCCAGCAGTTTAGTCACGGGTAGCACAGATACGCAGTATTTT. Translated: CASSLVTGSTDTQYF.

This clonotype was recorded a few times. V usage is TRBV2 and J usage is TRBJ2-6, with D perhaps TRBD1 (6 bases). Germline CDR1 reads SNHLY; CDR2 reads FYNNEI. Trimming removed 4 bases from V and 4 bases from J, with 11 bases in between. There are 15 residues in the CDR3. CDR3 region: CASSAEGVGANVLTF. The CDR3 region has the DNA TGTGCCAGCAGTGCTGAGGGGGTCGGGGCCAACGTCCTGACTTTC.

The V call is TRBV7-9, the J call TRBJ2-7; D is ambiguous. This CDR3 comprises 13 residues. From germline, CDR1 is SEHNR and CDR2 FQNEAQ (reference sequence). The germline V and J ends were trimmed by 4 bases and 0 bases, with 7 bases remaining between them. CDR3 DNA sequence: TGTGCCAGCAGCTCGAGTACCTCCTACGAGCAGTACTTC. Translated, it gives CASSSSTSYEQYF.

This clonotype came up once. The J gene is TRBJ2-2, the V gene TRBV6-2 or TRBV6-3; D is uncertain. Trimming removed 8 bases at V and 2 bases at J, with 9 bases between. Germline V gives CDR1 MNHEY, CDR2 SVGEGT. The CDR3 covers 13 residues. The CDR3 protein is CASEADNTGELFF. The CDR3 DNA sequence: TGTGCCAGCGAGGCGGATAACACCGGGGAGCTGTTTTTT.

This clonotype was recorded once. One end of the junction does not line up with germline, which may come from a read error. The chain links TRBV12-3 or TRBV12-4 to TRBJ1-6; D is ambiguous. The CDR3 has 13 amino acids. In DNA form, the CDR3 reads TGTGCCAGCAGTGTAGCCGACCGCTCACCCCTCCACTTT. Its protein product is CASSVADRSPLHF.

The table lists this clonotype with a few counts. The chain couples TRBV5-1 to TRBJ2-5; D gene unclear. Germline V gene data show CDR1 as SGHRS and CDR2 as YFSETQ. The CDR3 loop spans 12 amino acids. The V gene lost 0 bases and the J gene lost 13 bases, with 13 bases spanning the gap. The CDR3 DNA reads TGCGCCAGCAGCTTGGACAGCCGTACCGGGTACTTC. Translated: CASSLDSRTGYF.

This chain links TRBV12-3 or TRBV12-4 with TRBJ2-3; the match to TRBD2 covers 7 bases. J lost 5 bases, V lost 5 bases, and 4 bases had no gene match. There are 13 residues in the CDR3. The CDR3 bases are TGTGCCAGCAGTCCCGGGACTAAAGATACGCAGTATTTT. Residues: CASSPGTKDTQYF.

The V call is TRBV27, the J call TRBJ1-4; D ambiguous. Germline-derived CDR1 and CDR2 are MNHEY and SMNVEV (reference sequence). V lost 4 bases, J lost 4 bases, and 7 bases lay in between. This CDR3 spans 13 amino acids. The CDR3 protein is CASSSSYNEKLFF. CDR3 nucleotides: TGTGCCAGCAGTTCCAGTTATAATGAAAAACTGTTTTTT.

This rearrangement joins TRBV20-1 to TRBJ2-7; D may be TRBD1 (6 bases). The end of the DNA fits TRBJ2-5 better, so the J call may be wrong. The CDR3 extends over 12 amino acids. In germline, CDR1 is DFQATT, CDR2 SNEGSKA (reference sequence). The CDR3 region is CSARTGSETQYF. The CDR3 DNA reads as TGCAGTGCTAGAACAGGGTCCGAGACCCAGTACTTC.

V gene TRBV5-1 combines with J gene TRBJ2-6; tentatively, D is TRBD2 (5 bases). V was trimmed by 7 bases and J by 1 base, leaving 12 bases between them. CDR3 length equals 15 residues. Germline CDR1 and CDR2: SGHRS and YFSETQ. The CDR3 loop is CASRTRVSGANVLTF. The CDR3 DNA follows: TGCGCCAGCCGAACTAGGGTGTCTGGGGCCAACGTCCTGACTTTC.

V is TRBV6-5 and J is TRBJ1-2, with D perhaps matching TRBD1 (5 bases). The CDR3 length is 13 residues. V was trimmed by 4 bases and J by 7 bases, leaving 13 bases between them. CDR1 and CDR2 (germline): MNHEY, SVGAGI. CDR3 bases: TGTGCCAGCAGTTCCCGGGGTAGGGGTGGCTACACCTTC. This encodes CASSSRGRGGYTF.

This rearrangement joins TRBV12-3 or TRBV12-4 to TRBJ2-6; the D is unclear. V gave up 7 bases and J gave up 2 bases, with 3 bases separating them. CDR3 length: 12 amino acids. CDR3 loop: CASNTGANVLTF. The DNA of the CDR3 is TGTGCCAGCAATACTGGGGCCAACGTCCTGACTTTC.

The V and J genes are TRBV3-1 and TRBJ2-6, with TRBD1 matching 9 bases. Per germline, CDR1 LGHDT and CDR2 YNNKEL (reference sequence). V was clipped by 3 bases and J by 11 bases; unmatched bases: 5. The length of the CDR3 is 14 residues. The CDR3 region is CASSQGQGTDVLTF. CDR3 in DNA: TGTGCCAGCAGCCAGGGACAGGGTACCGACGTCCTGACTTTC.